One sample yielded the 10 T cell receptor beta chains listed below, sequenced in a study of blood T cell repertoires in COVID-19 (dated by TCRdb to 2018 to 2021). Library prep was done by the immunoSEQ multiplex PCR assay. TCRdb took over this immuneACCESS table, retaining in-frame rearrangements with V and J assigned. Such tables are incomplete; in checked studies, under half of the missing clones stem from an unresolved V gene, and the remainder is unexplained. Within this sample are some 270,000 clones, with 80% to 90% of them counted one time only. Around 10% of the sample is in the top ten clones. Sequencing was performed on peripheral blood. The receptors here all came from a woman between 70 and 85 years old with acute or convalescent COVID-19.

V usage is TRBV5-5 and J usage is TRBJ1-5; 12 bases line up with TRBD1. The V gene end was trimmed by 3 bases and the J gene end by 7 bases; junction bases not matched to a gene: 5. Germline V gene lookup returns CDR1 SGHKS and CDR2 YYEKEE (reference sequence). CDR3 length equals 15 residues. CDR3 amino acids: CASSWGTGGGQPQHF. Here the CDR3 DNA reads TGTGCCAGCAGCTGGGGGACAGGGGGCGGCCAGCCCCAGCATTTT.

A single count supports this clone. V and J are TRBV19 and TRBJ1-1; TRBD1 matches 8 bases. This CDR3 has 15 amino acids. After removal of 6 bases from V and 0 bases from J, the junction contained 6 bases not matched to a gene. CDR1 and CDR2 (germline): LNHDA, SQIVND (reference sequence). CDR3: CASREAGGMNTEAFF. In DNA form, the CDR3 reads TGTGCCAGTAGGGAGGCAGGGGGCATGAACACTGAAGCTTTCTTT.

The rearrangement uses TRBV27 and TRBJ1-2; D is unresolved. Germline CDR1 is MNHEY and CDR2 is SMNVEV (reference sequence). V lost 7 bases and J lost 0, with 15 bases in between. The CDR3 extends over 15 amino acids. The CDR3 DNA sequence: TGTGCCAGCATGATGCTAAACGAAGCTAACTATGGCTACACCTTC. Its translation is CASMMLNEANYGYTF.

In its sample, this clone was seen a few times. The rearrangement uses TRBV5-1 and TRBJ1-6; D remains unclear. Germline V lookup: CDR1 SGHRS, CDR2 YFSETQ. Trimming stripped 1 base from V and 8 bases from J, with 7 bases between. The CDR3 totals 13 residues. The CDR3 reads CASSLTGDSPLHF. DNA for the CDR3: TGCGCCAGCAGCTTGACCGGGGATTCACCCCTCCACTTT.

The genes are TRBV15 and TRBJ1-2; D possibly corresponds to TRBD1 (5 bases). The CDR3 loop spans 14 amino acids. Trimming left V 5 bases short and J 8 bases short, with 18 bases between. CDR1 is LNHNV and CDR2 is YYDKDF in the germline V gene (reference sequence). The CDR3 region is CATSGDGGVKGYTF. In DNA, the CDR3 is TGTGCCACCAGCGGCGACGGGGGGGTAAAGGGCTACACCTTC.

V usage is TRBV5-4 and J usage is TRBJ2-1; D might be TRBD1 (7 bases). The V end was cut by 10 bases, the J end by 4 bases, with 15 bases between. The V gene's germline CDR1 is SGHNT and CDR2 YYREEE (reference sequence). The length of the CDR3 is 13 residues. CDR3 nucleotide sequence: TGTGCCTGCGGGACAGCAATTTACAATGAGCAGTTCTTC. The encoded protein is CACGTAIYNEQFF.

The gene calls are TRBV7-3 and TRBJ2-6; no clear D gene. Trimming removed 10 bases at V and 0 bases at J, with 13 bases between. The V gene's germline CDR1 is SGHTA and CDR2 FQGTGA. The CDR3 is made up of 15 amino acids. CDR3 coding DNA: TGTGCCACCGCGCCTCTCGCCTCTGGGGCCAACGTCCTGACTTTC. This translates into CATAPLASGANVLTF.

V gene TRBV3-1 (or the pseudogene TRBV3-2) combines with J gene TRBJ1-3, with D perhaps TRBD1 (6 bases). The CDR3 runs to 14 residues. Deletions cut 4 bases from V and 4 bases from J, with 11 bases between. From germline, CDR1 is LGHDT and CDR2 YNNKEL (reference sequence). The CDR3 region is CASSRRGAGNTIYF. The CDR3 DNA reads TGTGCCAGCAGCCGCAGGGGAGCGGGAAACACCATATATTTT.

V usage is TRBV6-6 and J usage is TRBJ1-1, with TRBD1 matching 9 bases. V was pared by 5 bases and J by 5 bases, with 6 bases of the junction left unmatched. Germline CDR1 is MNHNY and CDR2 is SVGAGI (reference sequence). The CDR3 consists of 14 residues. The CDR3 DNA sequence: TGTGCCAGCAGTAATGGACAGGGGATGACTGAAGCTTTCTTT. This codes for CASSNGQGMTEAFF.

The V and J genes are TRBV18 and TRBJ1-1; 10 bases map to TRBD1. The CDR3 consists of 15 residues. CDR1 KGHSH and CDR2 LQKENI come from the germline V gene. Trimming cost V 2 bases and J 1 base; bases outside gene matches: 1. In DNA, the CDR3 is TGTGCCAGCTCACCAGGGACAGGGGCGAACACTGAAGCTTTCTTT. Its translation: CASSPGTGANTEAFF.